The rows below give T cell receptor beta chains drawn from one sample of a study of radiation and T cells in renal cell carcinoma. Assay: immunoSEQ multiplex PCR; the TCRdb copy retains only in-frame clones and omits some. The table shows around 130,000 clones, with approximately 90% occurring only once. Source: blood, taken from a patient whose treatment included radiotherapy and nephrectomy. These receptor sequences come from a woman between 70 and 85 years old with renal cell carcinoma. CDR3s include the opening cysteine and the closing phenylalanine or tryptophan. The D gene is left open where the match is weak. For some rows the clone size is stated as once, few or many, or as a class when expanded; others skip it.

j_gene	d_gene	v_gene	abundance	CDR3aa	CDR3nt
TRBJ2-3	.	TRBV7-9	.	CASSFGGRTDTQYF	TGTGCCAGCAGCTTTGGCGGCCGCACAGATACGCAGTATTTT
TRBJ2-1	TRBD2	TRBV11-2	.	CASSPWAPGRGEQFF	TGTGCCAGCAGCCCGTGGGCTCCCGGGAGGGGGGAGCAGTTCTTC
TRBJ2-7	.	TRBV6-6	.	CASSRGVYEQYF	TGTGCCAGCAGTAGGGGGGTATACGAGCAGTACTTC
TRBJ2-1	TRBD2	TRBV6-5	.	CASSPGLAGVNEQFF	TGTGCCAGCAGCCCGGGACTAGCGGGGGTGAATGAGCAGTTCTTC
TRBJ2-3	TRBD2	TRBV29-1	.	CSVGSGLRGTDTQYF	TGCAGCGTTGGTAGCGGGCTCAGGGGCACAGATACGCAGTATTTT
TRBJ2-5	.	TRBV6-1	.	CASSAVSGTQYF	TGTGCCAGCAGTGCCGTCTCGGGGACCCAGTACTTC
TRBJ2-3	TRBD1	TRBV5-1	.	CASKQGTVGTDTQYF	TGCGCCAGCAAACAGGGGACAGTGGGCACAGATACGCAGTATTTT
TRBJ1-5	.	TRBV19	once	CASSIALDGNQPQHF	TGTGCCAGTAGTATCGCCTTAGACGGCAATCAGCCCCAGCATTTT
TRBJ2-7	.	TRBV11-3	.	CASSRTVNILDF	TGTGCCAGCAGCAGGACAGTTAACATCCTTGACTTC
TRBJ1-3	TRBD1	TRBV19	.	CASSINDRVLGNTIYF	TGTGCCAGTAGTATTAACGACAGGGTGCTTGGAAACACCATATATTTT
TRBJ2-6	.	TRBV7-2	.	CASSLDSGANVLTF	TGTGCCAGCAGCTTGGACTCTGGGGCCAACGTCCTGACTTTC
TRBJ1-6	.	TRBV3-2	.	CASSPVLHF	TGTGCCAGCAGCCCAGTCCTCCACTTT
TRBJ2-7	.	TRBV5-1	.	CASSPDSIYEQYF	TGCGCCAGCAGCCCGGACAGCATATACGAGCAGTACTTC
TRBJ2-3	.	TRBV4-3	once	CASSQLGSLDTQYF	TGCGCCAGCAGCCAACTAGGGAGCCTAGATACGCAGTATTTT
TRBJ1-5	.	TRBV21-1	.	CASSNYGQGARSNQPQHF	TGTGCCAGCAGCAACTACGGACAGGGGGCGCGGAGCAATCAGCCCCAGCATTTT
TRBJ1-2	.	TRBV28	.	CASSSTEIGGYTF	TGTGCCAGCAGTTCCACGGAGATCGGGGGCTACACCTTC